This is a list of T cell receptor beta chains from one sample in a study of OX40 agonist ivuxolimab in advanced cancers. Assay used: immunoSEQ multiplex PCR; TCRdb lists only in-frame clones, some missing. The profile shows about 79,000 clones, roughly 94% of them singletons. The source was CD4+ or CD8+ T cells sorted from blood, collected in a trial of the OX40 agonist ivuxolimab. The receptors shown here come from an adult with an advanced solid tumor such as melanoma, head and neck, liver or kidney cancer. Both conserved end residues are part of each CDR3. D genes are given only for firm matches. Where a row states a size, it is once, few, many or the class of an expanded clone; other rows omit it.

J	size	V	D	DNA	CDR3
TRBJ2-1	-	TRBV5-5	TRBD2	TGTGCCAGCAGCCCGGGACTAGCGGGTGGCAATGAGCAGTTCTTC	CASSPGLAGGNEQFF
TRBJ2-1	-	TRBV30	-	TGTGCCTGGAATCCCGGGATCAATGAGCAGTTCTTC	CAWNPGINEQFF
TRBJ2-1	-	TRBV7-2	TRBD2	TGTGCCAGCAGTCCAGCGGGGAATGAGCAGTTCTTC	CASSPAGNEQFF
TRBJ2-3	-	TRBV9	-	TGTGCCAGCAGCGTAGGTAGCGGTGGCACAGATACGCAGTATTTT	CASSVGSGGTDTQYF
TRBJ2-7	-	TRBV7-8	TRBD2	TGTGCCAGCAGCTCCCCTCCTAGCGGGGGTTACGAGCAGTACTTC	CASSSPPSGGYEQYF
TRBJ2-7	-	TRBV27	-	TGTGCCACCTCCTGGAGTACGAGTAGCACCTACGAGCAGTACTTC	CATSWSTSSTYEQYF
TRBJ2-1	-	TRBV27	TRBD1	TGTGCCAGCAGCAATGACAGGGGGGCCTACAATGAGCAGTTCTTC	CASSNDRGAYNEQFF
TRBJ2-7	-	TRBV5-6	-	TGTGCCAGCAGCCCTAGGGTGTCCTACGAGCAGTACTTC	CASSPRVSYEQYF
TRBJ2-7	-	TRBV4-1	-	TGCGCCAGCAGCCAGGGGAGGAGTTACGAGCAGTACTTC	CASSQGRSYEQYF
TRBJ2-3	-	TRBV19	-	TGTGCCAGTAGTATTCAGGGATGGGATACGCAGTATTTT	CASSIQGWDTQYF
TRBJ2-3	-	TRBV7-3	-	TGTGCCAGCAGCCCCGGGCCCCCAGATACGCAGTATTTT	CASSPGPPDTQYF
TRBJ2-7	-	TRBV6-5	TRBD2	TGTGCCAGCAGTTACTCCGGGACTAGCTACTACGAGCAGTACTTC	CASSYSGTSYYEQYF
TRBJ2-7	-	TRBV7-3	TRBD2	TGTGCCAGCAGCTTAGGAGTAGCGGGGGGGCCCGAGCAGTACTTC	CASSLGVAGGPEQYF
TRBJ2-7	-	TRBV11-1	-	TGTGCCAGCAGCTCCGACTCCTACGAGCAGTACTTC	CASSSDSYEQYF
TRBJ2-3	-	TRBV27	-	TGTGCCAGCAGGCCTAGCCCGGCCACAGATACGCAGTATTTT	CASRPSPATDTQYF
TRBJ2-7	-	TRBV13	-	TGTGCCAGCAGCCCCCCGCGAAGGGACGAGCAGTACTTC	CASSPPRRDEQYF
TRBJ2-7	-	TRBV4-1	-	TGCGCCAGCAGCCAAGTCTGGAGGGCCTACGAGCAGTACTTC	CASSQVWRAYEQYF
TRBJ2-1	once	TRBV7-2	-	TGTGCCAGCAGCTTAGTTAACGACAATGAGCAGTTCTTC	CASSLVNDNEQFF
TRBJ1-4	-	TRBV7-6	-	TGTGCCAGCAGCCAGACCTATAATGAAAAACTGTTTTTT	CASSQTYNEKLFF
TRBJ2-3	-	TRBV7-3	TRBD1	TGTGCCAGCAGCGGGGGACAGTCCGCAGATACGCAGTATTTT	CASSGGQSADTQYF
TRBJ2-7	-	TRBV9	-	TGTGCCAGCAGCAGGGGACAATCCTACGAGCAGTACTTC	CASSRGQSYEQYF
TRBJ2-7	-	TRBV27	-	TGTGCCAGCAGTACTAGCTCCGGGGAGCAGTACTTC	CASSTSSGEQYF
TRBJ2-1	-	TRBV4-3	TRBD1	TGCGCCAGCAGCCAAGATTGGACAGGGTCCAATGAGCAGTTCTTC	CASSQDWTGSNEQFF
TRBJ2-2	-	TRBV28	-	TGTGCCAGCAGTGAGGGGCCCGGCGGGGAGCTGTTTTTT	CASSEGPGGELFF
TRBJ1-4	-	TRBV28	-	TGTGCCAGCAGTTCCTGGACCACAGGGCAGGAGGAAAAACTGTTTTTT	CASSSWTTGQEEKLFF
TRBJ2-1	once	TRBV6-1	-	TGTGCCAGCAGTGAGGACCGCGGAGGGGGGGTCGACCATGAGCAGTTCTTC	CASSEDRGGGVDHEQFF
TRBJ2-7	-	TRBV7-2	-	TGTGCCAGCAGCTTATCTGGCAGGACCCTCAACGAGCAGTACTTC	CASSLSGRTLNEQYF
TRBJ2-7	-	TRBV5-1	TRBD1	TGCGCCAGCAGCCCGGGACAGGACTACGAGCAGTACTTC	CASSPGQDYEQYF
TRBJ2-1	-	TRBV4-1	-	TGCGCCAGCAGCCCAAGACGGGATAGCTCCTACAATGAGCAGTTCTTC	CASSPRRDSSYNEQFF
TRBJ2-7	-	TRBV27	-	TGTGCCAGCAGTTTATCGGGGGGCGAGCAGTACTTC	CASSLSGGEQYF
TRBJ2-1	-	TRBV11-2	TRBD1	TGTGCCAGCAGCTCTCCGGGACAGTACAATGAGCAGTTCTTC	CASSSPGQYNEQFF
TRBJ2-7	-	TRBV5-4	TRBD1	TGTGCCAGCAGCTTAACGGGACAGGGCTACGAGCAGTACTTC	CASSLTGQGYEQYF
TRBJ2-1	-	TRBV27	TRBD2	TGTGCCAGCAGTTTTGGGGGGGGGTTCAATGAGCAGTTCTTC	CASSFGGGFNEQFF
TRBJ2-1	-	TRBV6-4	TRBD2	TGTGCCAGCAGTGGCCAGGGGCTAGCGGGGCCGGATGAGCAGTTCTTC	CASSGQGLAGPDEQFF
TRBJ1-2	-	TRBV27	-	TGTGCCAGCAGCCCCACCGGGGGGGGCTACACCTTC	CASSPTGGGYTF
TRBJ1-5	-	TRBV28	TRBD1	TGTGCCAGCAGTCACGGACAGGGTGTTCAGCCCCAGCATTTT	CASSHGQGVQPQHF
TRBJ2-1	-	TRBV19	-	TGTGCCAGTAGTTCCACGTCCTACAATGAGCAGTTCTTC	CASSSTSYNEQFF
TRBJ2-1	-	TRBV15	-	TGTGCCACCAGCACTAGAGACAATGAGCAGTTCTTC	CATSTRDNEQFF
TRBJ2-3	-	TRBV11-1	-	TGTGCCAGCAGCCCAGAAGATGATACGCAGTATTTT	CASSPEDDTQYF
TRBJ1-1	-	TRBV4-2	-	TGTGCCAGCAGCCAAGGCCGATCCGAAGCTTTCTTT	CASSQGRSEAFF
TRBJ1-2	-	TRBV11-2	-	TGTGCCAGCAGCTTAGGAGGGGGTCAGGATGGCTACACCTTC	CASSLGGGQDGYTF
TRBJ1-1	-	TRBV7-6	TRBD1	TGTGCCAGCAGCCGGGACAGGGAAAGATTGAACACTGAAGCTTTCTTT	CASSRDRERLNTEAFF
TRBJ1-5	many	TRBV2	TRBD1	TGTGCCAGCAGTATCTGGACAGGGGAAAATCAGCCCCAGCATTTT	CASSIWTGENQPQHF
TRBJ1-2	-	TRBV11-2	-	TGTGCCAGCAGCTTAGAAAGGGTTTTCTACTATGGCTACACCTTC	CASSLERVFYYGYTF
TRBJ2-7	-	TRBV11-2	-	TGTGCCAGCAGCTTAGTTGGCCTGTCCTACGAGCAGTACTTC	CASSLVGLSYEQYF
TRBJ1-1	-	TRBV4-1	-	TGCGCCAGCAGCCAAGATCAAAGGGTTGATGAAGCTTTCTTT	CASSQDQRVDEAFF
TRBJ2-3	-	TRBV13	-	TGTGCCAGCAGCTCCTTAGGGGATACGCAGTATTTT	CASSSLGDTQYF
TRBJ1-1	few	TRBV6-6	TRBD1	TGTGCCAGCAGTGCCCCGGGACAGGGGGCATGGACTGAAGCTTTCTTT	CASSAPGQGAWTEAFF
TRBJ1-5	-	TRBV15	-	TGTGCCACCAGCAGATCGCGGCAGGAATCAAATCAGCCCCAGCATTTT	CATSRSRQESNQPQHF
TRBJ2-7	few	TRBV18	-	TGTGCCAGCTCACCAGACTCCTACGAGCAGTACTTC	CASSPDSYEQYF
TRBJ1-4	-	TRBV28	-	TGTGCCAGCAGTTTTGGAATGGAGGGACTGTTTTTT	CASSFGMEGLFF
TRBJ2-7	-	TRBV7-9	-	TGTGCCAGCAGCTTTGGTGACTTGGATTACGAGCAGTACTTC	CASSFGDLDYEQYF